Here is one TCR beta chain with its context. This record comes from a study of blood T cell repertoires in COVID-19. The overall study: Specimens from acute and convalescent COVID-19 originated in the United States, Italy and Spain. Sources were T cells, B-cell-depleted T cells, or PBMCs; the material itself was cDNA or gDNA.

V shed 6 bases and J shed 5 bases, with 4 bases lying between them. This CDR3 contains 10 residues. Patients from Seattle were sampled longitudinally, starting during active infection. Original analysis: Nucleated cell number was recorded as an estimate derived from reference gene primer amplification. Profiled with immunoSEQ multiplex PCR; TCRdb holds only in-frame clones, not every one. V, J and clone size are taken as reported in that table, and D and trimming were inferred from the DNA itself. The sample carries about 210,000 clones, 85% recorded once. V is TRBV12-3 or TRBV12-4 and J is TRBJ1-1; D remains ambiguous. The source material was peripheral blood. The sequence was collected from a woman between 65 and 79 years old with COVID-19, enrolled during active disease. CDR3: CASSGTEAFF. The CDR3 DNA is TGTGCCAGCAGCGGTACTGAAGCTTTCTTT.